This TCR beta chain was sequenced in a study of OX40 agonist ivuxolimab in advanced cancers. Study in general: A diagnosis of hepatocellular carcinoma, melanoma, renal cell or head and neck cancer was present in dose-escalation patients.

The CDR3 length is 15 residues. Per germline, CDR1 LNHDA and CDR2 SQIVND (reference sequence). V was pared by 6 bases and J by 6 bases, with 6 bases of the junction left unmatched. Clones were sequenced by immunoSEQ multiplex PCR, and TCRdb holds only the in-frame ones, with some missing. The table shows tens of thousands of clones, with 86% occurring only once. General study results and limits: More expanded clones were seen, on average, in CD8+ T cells than in CD4+.

A note on this clone: The antigen is unknown.

The chain carries TRBV19 and TRBJ2-2; 11 nucleotides agree with TRBD1. This TCR was recovered from an adult with an advanced solid tumor such as melanoma, head and neck, liver or kidney cancer. The material sequenced was CD4+ or CD8+ T cells sorted from blood, taken in a trial of the OX40 agonist ivuxolimab. The CDR3 region has the DNA TGTGCCAGTAGCCGGGGACAGGGGGTTTCCGGGGAGCTGTTTTTT. Translating gives CASSRGQGVSGELFF. The whole variable domain, filled in from reference TRBV19 and TRBJ2-2, reads DGGITQSPKYLFRKEGQNVTLSCEQNLNHDAMYWYRQDPGQGLRLIYYSQIVNDFQKGDIAEGYSVSREKKESFPLTVTSAQKNPTAFYLCASSRGQGVSGELFFGEGSRLTVL.